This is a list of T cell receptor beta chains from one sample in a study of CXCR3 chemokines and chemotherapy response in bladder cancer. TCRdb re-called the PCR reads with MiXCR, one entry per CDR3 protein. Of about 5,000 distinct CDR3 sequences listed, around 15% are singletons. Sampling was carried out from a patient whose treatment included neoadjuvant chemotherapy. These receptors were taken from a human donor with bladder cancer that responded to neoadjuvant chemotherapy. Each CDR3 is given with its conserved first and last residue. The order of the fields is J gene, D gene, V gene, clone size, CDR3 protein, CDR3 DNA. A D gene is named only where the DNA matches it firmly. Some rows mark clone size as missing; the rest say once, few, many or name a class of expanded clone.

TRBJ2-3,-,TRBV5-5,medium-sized,CASSILSTDTQYF,TGTGCCAGCAGCATCCTCAGCACAGATACGCAGTATTTT
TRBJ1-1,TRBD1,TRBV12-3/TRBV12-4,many,CASRQGAGIAAFF,TGTGCCAGCAGGCAGGGGGCAGGAATCGCGGCTTTCTTT
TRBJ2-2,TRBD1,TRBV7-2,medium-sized,CASSSGQLPGELFF,TGTGCCAGCAGCTCGGGACAGTTGCCCGGGGAGCTGTTTTTT
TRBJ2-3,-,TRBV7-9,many,CASSFRATDPDTQYF,TGTGCCAGCAGCTTTAGGGCGACAGACCCAGATACGCAGTATTTT
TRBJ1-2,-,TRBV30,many,CAWSGGASYGYTF,TGTGCCTGGAGTGGGGGGGCGTCCTATGGCTACACCTTC
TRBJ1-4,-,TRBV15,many,CATSGDRATNEKLFF,TGTGCCACCAGCGGGGACCGTGCAACTAATGAAAAACTGTTTTTT
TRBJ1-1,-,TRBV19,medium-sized,CASMVVGVAARGTEAFF,TGTGCCAGTATGGTTGTTGGGGTGGCGGCTAGGGGCACTGAAGCTTTCTTT
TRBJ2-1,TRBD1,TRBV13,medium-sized,CASSPRTGKPFF,TGTGCCAGCAGCCCCCGGACAGGGAAACCCTTCTTC
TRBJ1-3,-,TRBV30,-,CAGRTASGNTIYF,TGTGCCGGAAGGACAGCCTCTGGAAACACCATATATTTT
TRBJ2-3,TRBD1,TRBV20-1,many,CSALPGGRTDTQYF,TGCAGTGCCCTTCCAGGGGGAAGGACAGATACGCAGTATTTT
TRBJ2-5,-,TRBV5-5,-,CASSLVPLAGKDETQYF,TGTGCCAGCAGCTTGGTACCTCTTGCGGGAAAGGACGAGACCCAGTACTTC
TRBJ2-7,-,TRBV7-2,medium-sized,CASSFTTGRAYEQYF,TGTGCCAGCAGCTTTACGACAGGGAGGGCCTACGAGCAGTACTTC
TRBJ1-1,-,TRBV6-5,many,CASSYRPNTEAFF,TGTGCCAGCAGTTACCGTCCGAACACTGAAGCTTTCTTT
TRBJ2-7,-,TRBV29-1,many,CSVKLGYEQYF,TGCAGCGTTAAACTGGGTTACGAGCAGTACTTC
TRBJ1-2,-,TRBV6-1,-,CASSGIQGANYGYTF,TGTGCCAGCAGTGGAATACAGGGAGCTAACTATGGCTACACCTTC
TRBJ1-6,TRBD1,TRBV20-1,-,CSATGQGNSPLHF,TGCAGTGCTACGGGACAGGGGAACTCACCCCTCCACTTT
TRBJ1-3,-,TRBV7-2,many,CASSLGTSSGNTIYF,TGTGCCAGCAGCCTGGGGACCTCTTCTGGAAACACCATATATTTT
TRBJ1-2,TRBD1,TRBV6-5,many,CASSYRTGGDHYGYTF,TGTGCCAGCAGTTACAGGACAGGGGGCGATCACTATGGCTACACCTTC
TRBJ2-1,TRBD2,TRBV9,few,CASSVGAGVRNEQFF,TGTGCCAGCAGCGTAGGAGCGGGAGTTCGGAATGAGCAGTTCTTC
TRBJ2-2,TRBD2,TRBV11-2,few,CASSLWASGTTGELFF,TGTGCCAGCAGCTTATGGGCTAGCGGGACCACCGGGGAGCTGTTTTTT
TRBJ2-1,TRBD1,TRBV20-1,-,CSARTGSEQFF,TGCAGTGCTAGGACAGGGTCCGAGCAGTTCTTC
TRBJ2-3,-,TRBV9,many,CASQGLYTDTQYF,TGTGCCAGTCAGGGGCTTTACACAGATACGCAGTATTTT
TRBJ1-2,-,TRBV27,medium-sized,CASSLGDPEGNGYTF,TGTGCCAGCAGTCTAGGAGACCCGGAGGGCAATGGCTACACCTTC
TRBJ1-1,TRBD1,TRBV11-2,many,CASSLEQGREAFF,TGTGCCAGCAGCTTGGAACAGGGGAGGGAAGCTTTCTTT
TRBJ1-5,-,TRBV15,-,CATSRDRTSYSNQPQHF,TGTGCCACCAGCAGAGATAGGACAAGCTATAGCAATCAGCCCCAGCATTTT
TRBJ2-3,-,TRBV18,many,CASSPNSARSTDTQYF,TGTGCCAGCTCACCAAACTCGGCCAGGAGCACAGATACGCAGTATTTT
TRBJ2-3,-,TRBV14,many,CASSQDFGARDTQYF,TGTGCCAGCAGCCAAGATTTCGGGGCTCGAGATACGCAGTATTTT
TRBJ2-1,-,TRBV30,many,CAWESGLSSYNEQFF,TGTGCCTGGGAGTCCGGATTGAGCTCCTACAATGAGCAGTTCTTC
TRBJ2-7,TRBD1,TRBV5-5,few,CASSRGGTAYEQYF,TGTGCCAGCAGTCGAGGGGGCACAGCCTACGAGCAGTACTTC
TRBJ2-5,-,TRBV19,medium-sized,CASSSTGTPLATQYF,TGTGCCAGTAGTTCAACCGGGACCCCCCTTGCTACCCAGTACTTC
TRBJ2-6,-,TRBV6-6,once,CASTKYRARANVLTF,TGTGCCAGCACCAAATACAGAGCGCGGGCCAACGTCCTGACTTTC
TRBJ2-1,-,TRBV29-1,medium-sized,CSVVQGSSYNEQFF,TGCAGCGTTGTGCAGGGAAGCTCCTACAATGAGCAGTTCTTC
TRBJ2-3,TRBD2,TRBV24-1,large,CATSDPLAGRSSGTQYF,TGTGCCACCAGTGATCCACTAGCGGGACGGTCGTCAGGTACGCAGTATTTT
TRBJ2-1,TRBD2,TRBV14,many,CASSLLAGGVYNEQFF,TGTGCCAGCAGCCTACTAGCGGGAGGGGTCTACAATGAGCAGTTCTTC
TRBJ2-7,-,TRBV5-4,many,CASSPGRGEQYF,TGTGCCAGCAGCCCTGGGAGGGGGGAGCAGTACTTC
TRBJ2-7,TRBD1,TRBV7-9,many,CASSLIQGAYEQYF,TGTGCCAGCAGCTTAATCCAGGGGGCCTACGAGCAGTACTTC
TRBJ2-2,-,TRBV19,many,CASSIGRTIGAGELFF,TGTGCCAGTAGTATAGGGCGGACAATTGGAGCCGGGGAGCTGTTTTTT
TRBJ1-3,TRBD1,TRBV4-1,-,CASSQDNRGFGLGNTIYF,TGCGCCAGCAGCCAAGATAACAGGGGGTTTGGGCTTGGAAACACCATATATTTT
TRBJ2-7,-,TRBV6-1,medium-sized,CASSLSVSYEQYF,TGTGCCAGCAGTCTCTCAGTCTCCTACGAGCAGTACTTC
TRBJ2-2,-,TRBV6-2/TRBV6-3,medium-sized,CASTPGTGELFF,TGTGCCAGCACCCCAGGCACCGGGGAGCTGTTTTTT
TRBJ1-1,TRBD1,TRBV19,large,CASRGYQGNTEAFF,TGTGCCAGCAGGGGGTATCAAGGGAACACTGAAGCTTTCTTT
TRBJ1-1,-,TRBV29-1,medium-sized,CSVGEGVMNTEAFF,TGCAGCGTTGGGGAGGGCGTAATGAACACTGAAGCTTTCTTT
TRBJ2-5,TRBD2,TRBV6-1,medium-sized,CASSEEGGRGETQYF,TGTGCCAGCAGTGAAGAGGGCGGGAGAGGCGAGACCCAGTACTTC
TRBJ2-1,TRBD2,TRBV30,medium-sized,CAWQNLGGLAVNEQFF,TGTGCCTGGCAAAATTTAGGGGGACTAGCGGTTAATGAGCAGTTCTTC
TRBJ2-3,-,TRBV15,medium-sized,CATSRDRGLSTDTQYF,TGTGCCACCAGCAGAGATAGGGGTCTGAGCACAGATACGCAGTATTTT
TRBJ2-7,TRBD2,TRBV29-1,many,CSTVSGSREQYF,TGCAGCACCGTTAGCGGGAGCCGCGAGCAGTACTTC
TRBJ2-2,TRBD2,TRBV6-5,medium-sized,CASSRGLAVNTGELFF,TGTGCCAGCAGTCGGGGACTAGCGGTAAACACCGGGGAGCTGTTTTTT
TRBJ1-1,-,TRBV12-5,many,CASGLYAGTEAFF,TGTGCTAGTGGTTTGTACGCTGGCACTGAAGCTTTCTTT
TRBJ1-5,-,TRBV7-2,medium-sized,CASSLDIQGHQPQHF,TGTGCCAGCAGCTTAGACATACAGGGCCATCAGCCCCAGCATTTT
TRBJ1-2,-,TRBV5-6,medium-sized,CASSPDRNYGYTF,TGTGCCAGCAGCCCTGACAGGAACTATGGCTACACCTTC
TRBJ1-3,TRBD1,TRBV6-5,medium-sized,CASSLTGMIQGAGNTIYF,TGTGCCAGCAGTCTAACGGGGATGATACAGGGGGCCGGAAACACCATATATTTT